The clone carrying this T cell receptor (beta chain) turned up a few times. The antigen is unknown. Trimming took 0 bases from V and 6 from J, leaving 7 bases between them. The germline V gene has CDR1 SGHTA and CDR2 FQGNSA. The CDR3 runs 13 residues. The entry originates in a study of T cells after yellow fever vaccination. TCRdb re-derived calls from the 5' RACE reads in MiXCR, one entry per CDR3 protein. This repertoire shows some 340,000 distinct CDR3 sequences, around 11% found once; its top ten account for over 3%. The study, taken as a whole, reports: Among all clonotypes, a small share was observed in both CD4 and CD8 compartments.

The V call is TRBV7-2, the J call TRBJ2-3; D call uncertain. The sample here was CD4+ T cells sorted from PBMCs, taken 45 days after the yellow fever booster vaccination. This sequence was found in a man aged 18 to 30 who received the YFV17D yellow fever vaccine. In DNA form, the CDR3 reads TGTGCCAGCAGCTTAGCAGTAAGTGATACGCAGTATTTT. Protein sequence: CASSLAVSDTQYF. Full variable domain (rest looked up from reference TRBV7-2 and TRBJ2-3): GAGVSQSPSNKVTEKGKDVELRCDPISGHTALYWYRQSLGQGLEFLIYFQGNSAPDKSGLPSDRFSAERTGGSVSTLTIQRTQQEDSAVYLCASSLAVSDTQYFGPGTRLTVL.